This is a list of T cell receptor beta chains from one sample in a study of CD8 T cells in ankylosing spondylitis. In TCRdb, the 5' RACE reads were re-called with MiXCR into one record per CDR3 protein. The sample carries a few hundred thousand distinct CDR3 sequences, under 8.5% recorded once. What was sequenced was blood, either unsorted or a sorted T cell fraction (not recorded which). The source of these receptors is a male donor with ankylosing spondylitis. The CDR3 runs from the conserved cysteine through the conserved F or W. Each record gives: V gene, D gene, J gene, clone size, CDR3 DNA, CDR3 protein. The D gene is left open where the match is weak. Some rows mark clone size as missing; the rest say once, few, many or name a class of expanded clone.

V: TRBV4-3; D: NA; J: TRBJ1-4; size: NA; DNA: TGCGCCAGCAGCCCCCAGGGGAAAAAACTGTTTTTT; CDR3: CASSPQGKKLFF
V: TRBV5-5; D: NA; J: TRBJ2-7; size: few; DNA: TGTGCCAGCAGCCCCCGGACGGACGCAGACGAGCAGTACTTC; CDR3: CASSPRTDADEQYF
V: TRBV7-3; D: TRBD2; J: TRBJ2-2; size: few; DNA: TGTGCCAGCAGCCCGCTAGCGGGAGTAGCAGGGGAGCTGTTTTTT; CDR3: CASSPLAGVAGELFF
V: TRBV6-2/TRBV6-3; D: NA; J: TRBJ2-7; size: NA; DNA: TGTGCCAGCAGTTACCGGTCTCCCCTGGAGCAGTACTTC; CDR3: CASSYRSPLEQYF
V: TRBV24-1; D: NA; J: TRBJ2-2; size: few; DNA: TGTGCCACCAGTGATTCACCATTCGCGAACACCGGGGAGCTGTTTTTT; CDR3: CATSDSPFANTGELFF
V: TRBV18; D: NA; J: TRBJ2-7; size: NA; DNA: TGTGCCAGCTCACCAGCCGGGCCGTACGAGCAGTACTTC; CDR3: CASSPAGPYEQYF
V: TRBV5-4; D: TRBD2; J: TRBJ2-1; size: few; DNA: TGTGCCAGCAGCTTGACTAGCGGGAGCACACGAACGGAGTTCTTC; CDR3: CASSLTSGSTRTEFF
V: TRBV12-3/TRBV12-4; D: NA; J: TRBJ2-7; size: many; DNA: TGTGCCAGCAGTTTAGGAACCACGGGCGAGCAGTACTTC; CDR3: CASSLGTTGEQYF
V: TRBV11-1; D: NA; J: TRBJ2-5; size: many; DNA: TGTGCCAGCAGTCGGGACGGGGGACAAGAGACCCAGTACTTC; CDR3: CASSRDGGQETQYF
V: TRBV21-1; D: NA; J: TRBJ2-7; size: NA; DNA: TGTGCCAGCAGCAAACTGGCGGGAGGGCCCCACGAGCAGTACTTC; CDR3: CASSKLAGGPHEQYF
V: TRBV19; D: TRBD2; J: TRBJ2-1; size: few; DNA: TGTGCCAGTAGCCGGCCGGGACTAGCGGGAGACCATGAGCAGTTCTTC; CDR3: CASSRPGLAGDHEQFF
V: TRBV15; D: TRBD2; J: TRBJ2-5; size: few; DNA: TGTGCCACCAGCATCGGAGCGGCGGGAGGGCCGCGGGAGACCCAGTACTTC; CDR3: CATSIGAAGGPRETQYF
V: TRBV20-1; D: TRBD1; J: TRBJ2-7; size: NA; DNA: TGCAGTGCGGGGACAGGGGGACTTAGAAGCTCCTACGAGCAGTACTTC; CDR3: CSAGTGGLRSSYEQYF
V: TRBV5-1; D: NA; J: TRBJ1-1; size: few; DNA: TGCGCCAGCAGCTTGAAAGCCACCATGAACACTGAAGCTTTCTTT; CDR3: CASSLKATMNTEAFF
V: TRBV20-1; D: NA; J: TRBJ2-1; size: few; DNA: TGCAGTGCTAGAGAGGCGGGCCATTCCCGGTACAATGAGCAGTTCTTC; CDR3: CSAREAGHSRYNEQFF
V: TRBV30; D: TRBD1; J: TRBJ2-2; size: few; DNA: TGTGCCTGGAGTGTAGGGACAGCCAACACCGGGGAGCTGTTTTTT; CDR3: CAWSVGTANTGELFF
V: TRBV4-1; D: NA; J: TRBJ2-7; size: NA; DNA: TGCGCCAGCAGCCAAAATAGGGCAGCCTACGAGCAGTACTTC; CDR3: CASSQNRAAYEQYF
V: TRBV3-1; D: NA; J: TRBJ1-2; size: many; DNA: TGTGCCAGCAGCCAAGGCAACAGTCTCAACTATGGCTACACCTTC; CDR3: CASSQGNSLNYGYTF
V: TRBV5-1; D: NA; J: TRBJ2-5; size: many; DNA: TGCGCCAGCAGCTTGGCTGCAGGGAGGTTTGAGACCCAGTACTTC; CDR3: CASSLAAGRFETQYF
V: TRBV11-2; D: NA; J: TRBJ2-7; size: few; DNA: TGTGCCAGCAGCTTAATGCGGACCCGCAGCAACGAGCAGTACTTC; CDR3: CASSLMRTRSNEQYF
V: TRBV6-2/TRBV6-3; D: TRBD1; J: TRBJ1-5; size: few; DNA: TGTGCCAGCAGTTACCGGACAGGGTCTAATCAGCCCCAGCATTTT; CDR3: CASSYRTGSNQPQHF
V: TRBV2; D: NA; J: TRBJ1-4; size: few; DNA: TGTGCCAGCAGTGAAACACGGGGAGGGGAAAAACTGTTTTTT; CDR3: CASSETRGGEKLFF
V: TRBV19; D: NA; J: TRBJ1-5; size: once; DNA: TGTGCCAGTAGTGGGAGTGTTGATCAGCCCCAGCATTTT; CDR3: CASSGSVDQPQHF
V: TRBV4-2; D: NA; J: TRBJ2-2; size: many; DNA: TGTGCCAGCAGCCAAGATAAAGGTTGGCGGGAGCTGTTTTTT; CDR3: CASSQDKGWRELFF
V: TRBV5-1; D: NA; J: TRBJ2-7; size: many; DNA: TGCGCCAGCAGCTTGGAGCGTGGAGGGAGTTACGAGCAGTACTTC; CDR3: CASSLERGGSYEQYF
V: TRBV6-1; D: TRBD1; J: TRBJ1-2; size: NA; DNA: TGTGCCAGCAGAACCCGGGGGGACAGGGGCGTCTATGGCTACACCTTC; CDR3: CASRTRGDRGVYGYTF
V: TRBV6-2/TRBV6-3; D: NA; J: TRBJ1-2; size: many; DNA: TGTGCCAGCAGCGATGGGGGGCCTAAATATGGCTACACCTTC; CDR3: CASSDGGPKYGYTF